The subject of this entry is one T cell receptor (beta chain). What this receptor recognizes is not known. Nothing much larger sits one base from this clone, and base qualities are not available. The germline V gene (reference sequence) gives CDR1 as SEHNR and CDR2 as FQNEAQ. V has 3 bases trimmed and J has 3 bases trimmed; junction bases matching no gene number 7. The CDR3 goes from the cysteine to the phenylalanine over 16 residues. The sequence is cut down to CDR3 DNA, 48 bases in frame from base 1. This entry belongs to a study of post-analysis software for immune sequencing data (dated by TCRdb to the mid-2010s). Background on the whole study: The recorded disease courses included relapsing-remitting, secondary progressive and progressive-relapsing multiple sclerosis, and some patients had no subtype annotation. The patient repertoires were set against about 12 previously published healthy control repertoires from donors whose ages ranged from roughly 6 to 26 years. A subset of samples was prepared in parallel using single-end sample barcoding, then pooled and co-amplified after Illumina adapter ligation.

Here is what the overall study found, with its caveats: About 5 TRBV segments, including TRBV5-6, TRBV5-1 and TRBV20-1, were significantly more frequent in patients than controls. Direct clustering with F measure revealed strong co-clustering of samples prepared in the same batch, which led to a batch-effect correction. The control group was slightly older than the multiple sclerosis patient group. Significantly lower normalized Chao1 diversity was found in multiple sclerosis patients than in controls, suggesting substantial peripheral T-cell clonal expansion.

TCR beta repertoires were profiled from peripheral blood of 13 young patients with multiple sclerosis to demonstrate the VDJtools post-analysis software. The multiple sclerosis patients were children and adolescents between about 6 and 16 years of age. Libraries were prepared through PCR. The instrument given in TCRdb is Illumina HiSeq 2500. To reduce PCR and sequencing biases, unique molecular identifiers were incorporated into the TCR beta cDNA libraries. Roughly 500,000 cDNA molecules were obtained per 1 to 10 million input T cells, so each molecule approximated one T cell. Patient libraries were prepared and sequenced with the same protocol used for the earlier healthy control dataset. Samples belonging to the same batch were prepared together, multiplexed and sequenced on a shared HiSeq lane. The authors' analysis ran thus. Raw barcoded reads were processed with MIGEC, and single-read molecular identifier groups were discarded before consensus assembly and CDR3 extraction. VDJtools was used for post-analysis of the clonotype tables, and diversity was normalized by down-sampling every dataset to the size of the smallest sample. To correct batch-related cross-sample contamination, repertoire overlap clustering matched CDR3 amino acid sequences but not nucleotide sequences. The public reads were run again by TCRdb, first through fastp at Q25 and then through MiXCR, and only productive beta chains were kept. One record per CDR3 amino acid sequence lists the most common genes and DNA. The V and J calls, along with clone size, are taken from TCRdb and not from the paper's own processing. This sample has fewer than 900,000 distinct CDR3 sequences in its table, and around 46% of those were observed once. The ten largest clones add up to roughly 5.2% of the sample.

The clonotype was recovered from a girl aged 5-17 years with multiple sclerosis. In this chain, TRBV7-9 is recombined with TRBJ1-1; TRBD1 lines up with 10 middle nucleotides. The sequenced material came from blood. For the CDR3, the sequence is CASSFRTGGMDTEAFF. The nucleotide sequence reads as follows: TGTGCCAGCAGCTTTCGGACAGGGGGTATGGACACTGAAGCTTTCTTT.